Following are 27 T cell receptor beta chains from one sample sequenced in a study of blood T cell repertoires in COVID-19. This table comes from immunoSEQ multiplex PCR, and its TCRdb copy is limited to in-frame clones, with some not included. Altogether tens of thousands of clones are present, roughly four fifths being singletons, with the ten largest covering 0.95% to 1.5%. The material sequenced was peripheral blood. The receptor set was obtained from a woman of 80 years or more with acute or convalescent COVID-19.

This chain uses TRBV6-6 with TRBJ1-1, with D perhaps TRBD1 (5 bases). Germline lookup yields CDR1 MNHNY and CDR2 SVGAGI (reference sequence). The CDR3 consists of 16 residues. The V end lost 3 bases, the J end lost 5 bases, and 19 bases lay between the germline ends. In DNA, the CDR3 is TGTGCCAGCAGTTATTGGCTAACTGGGGGGAGAACTGAAGCTTTCTTT. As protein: CASSYWLTGGRTEAFF.

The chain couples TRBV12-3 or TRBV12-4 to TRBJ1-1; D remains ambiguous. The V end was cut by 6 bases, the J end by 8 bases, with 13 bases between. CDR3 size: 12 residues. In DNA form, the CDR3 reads TGTGCCAGCAGATCAGGCAACATCGAAGCTTTCTTT. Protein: CASRSGNIEAFF.

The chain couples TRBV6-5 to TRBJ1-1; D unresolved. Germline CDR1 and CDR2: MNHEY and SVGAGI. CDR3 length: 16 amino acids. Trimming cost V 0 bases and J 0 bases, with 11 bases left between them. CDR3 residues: CASSYSIAVMNTEAFF. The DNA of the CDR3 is TGTGCCAGCAGTTACTCGATCGCGGTTATGAACACTGAAGCTTTCTTT.

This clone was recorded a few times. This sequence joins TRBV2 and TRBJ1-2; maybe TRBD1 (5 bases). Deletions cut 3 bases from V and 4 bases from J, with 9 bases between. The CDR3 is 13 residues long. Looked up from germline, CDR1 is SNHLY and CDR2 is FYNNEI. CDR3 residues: CASSDPGFYGYTF. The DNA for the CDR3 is TGTGCCAGCAGTGACCCAGGGTTCTATGGCTACACCTTC.

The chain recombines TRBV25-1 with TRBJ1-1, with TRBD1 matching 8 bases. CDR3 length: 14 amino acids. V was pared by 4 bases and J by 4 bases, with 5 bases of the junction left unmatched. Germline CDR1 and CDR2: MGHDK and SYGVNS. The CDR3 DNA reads TGTGCCAGCAGTGGACAGGGGTTGGGCACTGAAGCTTTCTTT. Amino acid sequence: CASSGQGLGTEAFF.

The CDR3: CASSVREGGNSPLHF. For the CDR3, the DNA is TGTGCCAGCAGCGTTAGGGAAGGCGGGAATTCACCCCTCCACTTT. This chain joins TRBV9 and TRBJ1-6; no definite D call. The CDR3 loop spans 15 amino acids. The germline V gene has CDR1 SGDLS and CDR2 YYNGEE. V lost 2 bases and J 7 bases, leaving 13 bases between the germline ends.

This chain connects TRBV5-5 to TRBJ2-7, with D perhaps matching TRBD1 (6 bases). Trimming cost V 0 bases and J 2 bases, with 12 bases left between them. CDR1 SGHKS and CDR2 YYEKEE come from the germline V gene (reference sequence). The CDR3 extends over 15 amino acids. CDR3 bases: TGTGCCAGCAGCTTGGAACAGGGATTAACCTACGAGCAGTACTTC. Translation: CASSLEQGLTYEQYF.

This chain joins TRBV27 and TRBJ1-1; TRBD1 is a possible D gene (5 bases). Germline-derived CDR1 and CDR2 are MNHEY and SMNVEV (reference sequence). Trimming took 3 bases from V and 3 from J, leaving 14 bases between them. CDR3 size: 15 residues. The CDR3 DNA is TGTGCCAGCAGTTTCCTGGGGGGAAAGGACACTGAAGCTTTCTTT. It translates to CASSFLGGKDTEAFF.

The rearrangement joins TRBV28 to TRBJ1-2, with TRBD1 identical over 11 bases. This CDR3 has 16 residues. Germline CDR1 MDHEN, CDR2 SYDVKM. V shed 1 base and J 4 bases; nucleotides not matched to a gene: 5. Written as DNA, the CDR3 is TGTGCCAGCAGTTTATCCGGACAGGGGGCTTCCTATGGCTACACCTTC. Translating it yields CASSLSGQGASYGYTF.

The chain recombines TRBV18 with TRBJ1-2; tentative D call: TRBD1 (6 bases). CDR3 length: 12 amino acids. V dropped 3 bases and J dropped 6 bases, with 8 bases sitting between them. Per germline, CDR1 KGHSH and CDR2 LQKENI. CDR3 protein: CASSPDSHGYTF. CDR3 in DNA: TGTGCCAGCTCACCGGACAGTCATGGCTACACCTTC.

Here the CDR3 reads CASSDLGQGVYGYTF. In DNA, the CDR3 is TGTGCCAGCAGTGACCTGGGACAGGGAGTGTATGGCTACACCTTC. The J gene is TRBJ1-2, the V gene TRBV6-1; 9 positions match TRBD1. Per the germline V gene, CDR1 is MNHNS and CDR2 is SASEGT. The CDR3 is made up of 15 amino acids. V shed 3 bases, J shed 5 bases, and the junction held 7 bases outside the gene matches.

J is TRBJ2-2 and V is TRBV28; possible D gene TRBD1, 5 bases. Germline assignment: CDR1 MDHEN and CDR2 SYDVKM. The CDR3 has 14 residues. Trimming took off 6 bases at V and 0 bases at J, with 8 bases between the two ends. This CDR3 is CASSRTPNTGELFF. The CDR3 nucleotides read TGTGCCAGCAGCCGGACACCGAACACCGGGGAGCTGTTTTTT. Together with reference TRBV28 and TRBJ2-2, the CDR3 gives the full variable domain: DVKVTQSSRYLVKRTGEKVFLECVQDMDHENMFWYRQDPGLGLRLIYFSYDVKMKEKGDIPEGYSVSREKKERFSLILESASTNQTSMYLCASSRTPNTGELFFGEGSRLTVL.

The CDR3 sequence is CASSPPARGGHEQYF. The CDR3 nucleotides read TGTGCCAGCAGCCCTCCGGCGCGGGGTGGTCACGAGCAGTACTTC. J is TRBJ2-7 and V is TRBV3-1 (or the pseudogene TRBV3-2), with TRBD2 as a possible D gene (6 bases). This CDR3 comprises 15 residues. Trimming pared 4 bases from V and 5 bases from J, leaving 18 bases between. Germline assignment: CDR1 LGHDT and CDR2 YNNKEL (reference sequence).

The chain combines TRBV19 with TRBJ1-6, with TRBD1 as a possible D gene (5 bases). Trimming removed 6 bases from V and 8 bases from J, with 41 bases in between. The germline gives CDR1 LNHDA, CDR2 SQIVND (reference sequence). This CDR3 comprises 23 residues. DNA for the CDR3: TGTGCCAGTAGAAATAGGGACTCCCAAATACCGACTTCCAGGGAGTTAACCCATTCACCCCTCCACTTT. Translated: CASRNRDSQIPTSRELTHSPLHF.

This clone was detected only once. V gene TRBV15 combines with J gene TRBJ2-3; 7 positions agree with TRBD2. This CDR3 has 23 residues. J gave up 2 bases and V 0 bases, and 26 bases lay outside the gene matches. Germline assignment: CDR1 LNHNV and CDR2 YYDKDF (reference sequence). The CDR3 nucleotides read TGTGCCACCAGCAGAGATTGGCGGGGAACCGGGACTAACCCTAAGGAGGACACAGATACGCAGTATTTT. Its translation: CATSRDWRGTGTNPKEDTDTQYF. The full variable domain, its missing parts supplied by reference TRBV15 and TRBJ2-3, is DAMVIQNPRYQVTQFGKPVTLSCSQTLNHNVMYWYQQKSSQAPKLLFHYYDKDFNNEADTPDNFQSRRPNTSFCFLDIRSPGLGDTAMYLCATSRDWRGTGTNPKEDTDTQYFGPGTRLTVL.

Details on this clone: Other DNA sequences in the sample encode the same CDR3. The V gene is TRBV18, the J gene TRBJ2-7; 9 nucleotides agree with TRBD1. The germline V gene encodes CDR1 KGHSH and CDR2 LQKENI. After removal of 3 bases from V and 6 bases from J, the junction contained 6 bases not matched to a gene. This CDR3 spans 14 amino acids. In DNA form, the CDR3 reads TGTGCCAGCTCACCGGGACAGGGTCCTCTCGAGCAGTACTTC. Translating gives CASSPGQGPLEQYF.

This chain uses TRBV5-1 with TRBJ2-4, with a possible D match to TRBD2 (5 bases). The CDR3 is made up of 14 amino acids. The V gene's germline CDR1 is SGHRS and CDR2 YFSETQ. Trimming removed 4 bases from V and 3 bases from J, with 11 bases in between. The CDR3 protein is CASSPPEGKNIQYF. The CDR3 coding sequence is TGCGCCAGCAGCCCGCCTGAGGGCAAAAACATTCAGTACTTC. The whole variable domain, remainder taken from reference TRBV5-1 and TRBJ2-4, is KAGVTQTPRYLIKTRGQQVTLSCSPISGHRSVSWYQQTPGQGLQFLFEYFSETQRNKGNFPGRFSGRQFSNSRSEMNVSTLELGDSALYLCASSPPEGKNIQYFGAGTRLSVL.

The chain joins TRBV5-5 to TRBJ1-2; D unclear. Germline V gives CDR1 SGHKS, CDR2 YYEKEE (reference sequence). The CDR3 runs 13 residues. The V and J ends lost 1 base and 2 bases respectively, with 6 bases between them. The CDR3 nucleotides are TGTGCCAGCAGCTTGCCAGAAAACTATGGCTACACCTTC. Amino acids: CASSLPENYGYTF.

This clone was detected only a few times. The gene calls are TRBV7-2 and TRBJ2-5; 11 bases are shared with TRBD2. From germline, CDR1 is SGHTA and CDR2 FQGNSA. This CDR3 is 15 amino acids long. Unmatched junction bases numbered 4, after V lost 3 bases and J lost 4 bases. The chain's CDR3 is CASSFRLAGGETQYF. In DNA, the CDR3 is TGTGCCAGCAGCTTTCGGCTAGCGGGGGGAGAGACCCAGTACTTC.

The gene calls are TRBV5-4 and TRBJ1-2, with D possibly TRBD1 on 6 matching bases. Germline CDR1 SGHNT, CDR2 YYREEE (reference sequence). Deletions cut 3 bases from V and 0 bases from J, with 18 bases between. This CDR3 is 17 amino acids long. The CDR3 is CASSSGTWTASNYGYTF. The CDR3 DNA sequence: TGTGCCAGCAGCTCGGGGACCTGGACAGCCTCTAACTATGGCTACACCTTC.

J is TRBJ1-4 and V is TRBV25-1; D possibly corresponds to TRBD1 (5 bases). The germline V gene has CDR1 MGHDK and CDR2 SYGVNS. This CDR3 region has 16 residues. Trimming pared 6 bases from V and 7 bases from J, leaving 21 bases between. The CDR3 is CASSGPVGAGFEKLFF. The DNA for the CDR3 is TGTGCCAGCAGCGGACCGGTTGGGGCAGGATTTGAAAAACTGTTTTTT.

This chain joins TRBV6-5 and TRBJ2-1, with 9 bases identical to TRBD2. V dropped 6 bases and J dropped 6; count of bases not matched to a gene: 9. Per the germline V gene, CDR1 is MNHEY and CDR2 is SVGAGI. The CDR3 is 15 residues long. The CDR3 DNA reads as TGTGCCAGCAGGATGGGACTAGCTCTAAGCAATGAGCAGTTCTTC. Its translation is CASRMGLALSNEQFF.

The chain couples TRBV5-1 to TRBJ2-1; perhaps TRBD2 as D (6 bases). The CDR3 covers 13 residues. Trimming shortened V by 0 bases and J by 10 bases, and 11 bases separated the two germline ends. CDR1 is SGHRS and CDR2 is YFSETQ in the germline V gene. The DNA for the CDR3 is TGCGCCAGCAGCTTGGTAGTGGGAGGCGAGCAGTTCTTC. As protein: CASSLVVGGEQFF.

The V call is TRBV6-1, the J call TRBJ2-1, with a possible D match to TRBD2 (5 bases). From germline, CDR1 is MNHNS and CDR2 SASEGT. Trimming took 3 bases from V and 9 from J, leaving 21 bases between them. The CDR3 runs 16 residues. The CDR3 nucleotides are TGTGCCAGCAGTGAGAGAGGGCGAGGATCACATGGTGAGCAGTTCTTC. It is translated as CASSERGRGSHGEQFF.

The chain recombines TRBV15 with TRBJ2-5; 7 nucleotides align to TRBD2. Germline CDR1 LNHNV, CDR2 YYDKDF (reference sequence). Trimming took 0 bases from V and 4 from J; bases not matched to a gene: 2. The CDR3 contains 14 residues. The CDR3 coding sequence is TGTGCCACCAGCAGAGATGGGGGGGTAGAGACCCAGTACTTC. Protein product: CATSRDGGVETQYF.

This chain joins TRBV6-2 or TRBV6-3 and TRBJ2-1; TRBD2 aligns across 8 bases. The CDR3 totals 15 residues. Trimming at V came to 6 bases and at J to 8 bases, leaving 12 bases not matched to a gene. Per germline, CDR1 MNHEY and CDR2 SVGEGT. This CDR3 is CASSNLAGGGYEQFF. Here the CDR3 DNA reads TGTGCCAGCAGCAACTTGGCGGGGGGCGGGTATGAGCAGTTCTTC.

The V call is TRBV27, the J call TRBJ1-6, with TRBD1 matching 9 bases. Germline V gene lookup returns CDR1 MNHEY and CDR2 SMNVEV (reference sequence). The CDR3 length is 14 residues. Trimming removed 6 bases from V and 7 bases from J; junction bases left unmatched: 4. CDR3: CASRPGTGNSPLHF. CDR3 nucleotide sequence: TGTGCCAGCAGACCCGGGACAGGGAATTCACCCCTCCACTTT.